This entry lists 2 T cell receptor beta chains sequenced from one sample in a study of blood T cell repertoires in COVID-19. Repertoires were generated with immunoSEQ multiplex PCR, while TCRdb's copy carries only in-frame clones and drops some. The table shows about 170,000 clones, with 90% occurring only once. Sequences were obtained from peripheral blood. The receptors here all came from a man aged 45 to 65 with acute or convalescent COVID-19.

The chain carries TRBV27 and TRBJ2-1; 9 positions match TRBD2. CDR1 and CDR2 (germline): MNHEY, SMNVEV (reference sequence). There are 16 residues in the CDR3. Germline trimming cut 0 bases from V and 3 bases from J; bases unmatched to any gene: 3. The chain's CDR3 is CASSLSRGGRYNEQFF. The CDR3 nucleotides read TGTGCCAGCAGTTTATCGCGGGGGGGGCGCTACAATGAGCAGTTCTTC.

This clone was recorded a few times. V usage is TRBV3-1 (or the pseudogene TRBV3-2) and J usage is TRBJ2-1; 11 bases line up with TRBD2. CDR3 length: 14 residues. CDR1 and CDR2 (germline): LGHDT, YNNKEL (reference sequence). V lost 1 base to trimming and J lost 11 bases; unmatched junction nucleotides: 4. The CDR3 spells CASSQGSSGGKQFF. The DNA of the CDR3 is TGTGCCAGCAGCCAAGGGTCTAGCGGGGGGAAGCAGTTCTTC.